What follows are 14 T cell receptor beta chains derived from one specimen sequenced in a study of CD8 T cells in cerebrospinal fluid in Alzheimer's disease. From the 10x single-cell sequencing reads, TCRdb lists one entry per CDR3 protein and no DNA. This table lists over a thousand distinct CDR3 sequences. The specimen was cerebrospinal fluid. These receptors all stem from a human donor with mild cognitive impairment.

This rearrangement joins TRBV15 to TRBJ2-7; TCRdb designates TRBD1, a call that cannot be tested without DNA. This CDR3 region has 16 residues. From germline, CDR1 is LNHNV and CDR2 YYDKDF (reference sequence). The CDR3 loop is CATSRGANLDRGEQYF.

This chain links TRBV7-2 with TRBJ1-5; TCRdb's assignment of TRBD1 cannot be checked, as there is no DNA. The CDR3 contains 15 residues. Germline V gene lookup returns CDR1 SGHTA and CDR2 FQGNSA. CDR3 protein: CASSPRDTSNQPQHF. Using reference TRBV7-2 and TRBJ1-5 for the parts outside the CDR3, the full variable domain is GAGVSQSPSNKVTEKGKDVELRCDPISGHTALYWYRQSLGQGLEFLIYFQGNSAPDKSGLPSDRFSAERTGGSVSTLTIQRTQQEDSAVYLCASSPRDTSNQPQHFGDGTRLSIL.

This clonotype counts as medium-sized by frequency. The rearrangement joins TRBV7-6 to TRBJ2-1. From germline, CDR1 is SGHVS and CDR2 FNYEAQ. This CDR3 spans 17 amino acids. CDR3 region: CASSLARVSWRNNEQFF.

According to its frequency, this clonotype is medium-sized. The chain links TRBV19 to TRBJ2-5; TCRdb's D call of TRBD1 is untestable without DNA. The CDR3 has 15 residues. Germline CDR1 LNHDA, CDR2 SQIVND (reference sequence). This CDR3 is CASKVGQGPRETQYF.

The chain carries TRBV6-5 and TRBJ2-3; as DNA is missing, the TRBD1 call by TCRdb cannot be tested. The CDR3 is made up of 15 amino acids. CDR1 and CDR2 from the germline V gene are MNHEY and SVGAGI. Here the CDR3 reads CASSYPGQGTDTQYF.

This clonotype registers medium-sized by frequency. The chain is built from TRBV20-1 and TRBJ1-4; no DNA is available, so the TRBD1 call from TCRdb remains unchecked. The germline V gene has CDR1 DFQATT and CDR2 SNEGSKA (reference sequence). The CDR3 runs to 15 residues. Here the CDR3 reads CSARGTGGGGEKLFF.

By frequency, this clonotype registers medium-sized. The genes are TRBV2 and TRBJ1-4. The CDR3 is made up of 13 amino acids. Germline V CDR1 and CDR2: SNHLY, FYNNEI. The CDR3 protein is CASSYATNEKLFF.

V is TRBV2 and J is TRBJ2-6. The CDR3 runs 14 residues. Germline values: CDR1 SNHLY, CDR2 FYNNEI. The chain's CDR3 is CASKQQAGANVLTF.

The chain uses TRBV28 and TRBJ1-6. CDR3 length: 15 residues. In germline, CDR1 is MDHEN, CDR2 SYDVKM. CDR3: CATGGVSSYNSPLHF.

V gene TRBV18 combines with J gene TRBJ2-5; TCRdb selects TRBD1, and the lack of DNA leaves this call unchecked. The germline V gene encodes CDR1 KGHSH and CDR2 LQKENI. The CDR3 is 17 amino acids. The CDR3 spells CASSPNSGGSSRETQYF.

The CDR3: CASSLVRLGPLRSSPLHF. This sequence joins TRBV7-8 and TRBJ1-6. Germline V gives CDR1 SGHVS, CDR2 FQNEAQ. The CDR3 has 18 residues. Full variable domain (rest looked up from reference TRBV7-8 and TRBJ1-6): GAGVSQSPRYKVAKRGQDVALRCDPISGHVSLFWYQQALGQGPEFLTYFQNEAQLDKSGLPSDRFFAERPEGSVSTLKIQRTQQEDSAVYLCASSLVRLGPLRSSPLHFGNGTRLTVT.

This clonotype is labeled medium-sized based on frequency. The V call is TRBV20-1, the J call TRBJ1-1. Germline V gives CDR1 DFQATT, CDR2 SNEGSKA (reference sequence). The CDR3 contains 13 residues. Here the CDR3 reads CSASQGVDTEAFF.

This clonotype shows up as medium-sized (0.01 to 0.1%) by frequency. This rearrangement joins TRBV7-6 to TRBJ2-5. CDR1 and CDR2 (germline): SGHVS, FNYEAQ. The CDR3 length is 11 residues. The CDR3: CASSSGETQYF.

V gene TRBV12-3 or TRBV12-4 combines with J gene TRBJ2-5; no DNA is available, so the TRBD1 call from TCRdb remains unchecked. This CDR3 contains 16 residues. The CDR3 sequence is CASSLYVGGTQETQYF.